Below, one T cell receptor beta chain is given with its context. Its antigen is unknown. Sequencing of TCR beta, carried out with a high-throughput approach, was applied to CD8+ and CD4+ T cells from the blood. This entry belongs to a study of CD8 T cells in Susac syndrome. RNA was extracted with the RNeasy kit, and a quantity of roughly 0.45 to 1 ug was reverse transcribed using random hexamers. TCRdb ran MiXCR on the immunoSEQ multiplex PCR reads and lists one entry per CDR3 protein. The sample contains about 100,000 distinct CDR3 sequences, roughly 96% of which appear only once. General study results and limits: In its TCR sequencing and HLA analysis, the study acknowledged that the number of individuals was relatively small.

The source of this sequence is a human donor with Susac syndrome. Sequencing was done on a sample of CD8+ T cells from PBMCs.

The CDR3 bases are TGCAGTGCTAGAGCGCTTCCCGGGACTAGTATTGAGACCCAGTACTTC. Its protein product is CSARALPGTSIETQYF. The rearrangement uses TRBV20-1 and TRBJ2-5, with 8 bases identical to TRBD2. The J segment lost 5 bases and the V segment lost 1 base, leaving 12 bases of the junction unmatched. Germline CDR1 DFQATT, CDR2 SNEGSKA (reference sequence). This CDR3 has 16 residues.